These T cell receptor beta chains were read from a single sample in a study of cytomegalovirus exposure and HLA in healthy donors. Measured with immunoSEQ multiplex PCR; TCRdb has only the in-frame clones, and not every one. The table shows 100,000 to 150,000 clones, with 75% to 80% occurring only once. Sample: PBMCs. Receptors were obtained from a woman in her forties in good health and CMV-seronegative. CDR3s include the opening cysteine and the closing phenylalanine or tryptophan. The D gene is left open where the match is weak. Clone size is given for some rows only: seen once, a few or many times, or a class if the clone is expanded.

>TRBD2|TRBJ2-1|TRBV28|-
TGTGCCAGCAGTTTAGGAGGGCTAGCGGGTATTGAGCAGTTCTTC
CASSLGGLAGIEQFF
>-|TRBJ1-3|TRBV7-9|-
TGTTCCAGCAGCCCGAGAGGCAGCTCTGGAAACACCATATATTTT
CSSSPRGSSGNTIYF
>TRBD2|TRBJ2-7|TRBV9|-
TGTGCCAGCAGCGTAGACGGGAGGGCCCTCGGCGAGCAGTACTTC
CASSVDGRALGEQYF
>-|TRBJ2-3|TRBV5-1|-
TGCGCCAGCAGCTCTGAGGGAGCAGGGGCAGATACGCAGTATTTT
CASSSEGAGADTQYF
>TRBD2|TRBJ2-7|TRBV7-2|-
TGTGCCAGCAGCCCAACTAGCGGCCGTGGGTTCGAGCAGTACTTC
CASSPTSGRGFEQYF
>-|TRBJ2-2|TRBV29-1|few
TGCAGCGTTGACCAGGGCAGTACCGGGGAGCTGTTTTTT
CSVDQGSTGELFF
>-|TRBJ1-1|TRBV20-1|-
TGCAGTGCTAGCCCCAGATCTGAAGCTTTCTTT
CSASPRSEAFF
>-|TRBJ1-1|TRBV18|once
TGTGCCAGCTCACCACAAGAACTGGGGCGGACTGAAGCTTTCTTT
CASSPQELGRTEAFF
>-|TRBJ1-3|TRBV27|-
TGTGCCAGCCGCAGACAGTTCAGCTCTGGAAACACCATATATTTT
CASRRQFSSGNTIYF
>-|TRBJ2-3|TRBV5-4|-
TGTGCCAGCAGCTTGAGGGGCAGGGGATCAGATACGCAGTATTTT
CASSLRGRGSDTQYF
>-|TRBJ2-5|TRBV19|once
TGTGCCAGTAGTACCTCGATCGGGTCAGAGACCCAGTACTTC
CASSTSIGSETQYF
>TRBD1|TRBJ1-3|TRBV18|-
TGTGCCAGCTCACCAGGGACAGCTGGAAACACCATATATTTT
CASSPGTAGNTIYF
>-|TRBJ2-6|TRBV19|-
TGTGCCAGTAGTAGGGCCAACTCTGGGGCCAACGTCCTGACTTTC
CASSRANSGANVLTF
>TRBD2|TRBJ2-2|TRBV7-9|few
TGTTCCAGCAGCTTTAGACTAGCGGACACCGGGGAGCTGTTTTTT
CSSSFRLADTGELFF
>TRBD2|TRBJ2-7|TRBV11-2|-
TGTGCCAGCAGCTCTAGCGGGACATCCTACGAGCAGTACTTC
CASSSSGTSYEQYF
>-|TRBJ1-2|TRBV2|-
TGTGCCAGCACGGAGAGATTAGACTATGGCTACACCTTC
CASTERLDYGYTF
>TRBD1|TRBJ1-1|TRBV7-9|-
TGTTCCAGCAGTCGACGGACAGGGGATACTGAAGCTTTCTTT
CSSSRRTGDTEAFF
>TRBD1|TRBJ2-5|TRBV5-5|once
TGTGCCAGCATACTAACAGGGGATTACCAAGAGACCCAGTACTTC
CASILTGDYQETQYF
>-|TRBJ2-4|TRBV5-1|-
TGCGCCAGCAGCTTGGTGGCAGGTAACAGTCAGTACTTC
CASSLVAGNSQYF
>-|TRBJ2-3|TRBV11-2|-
TGTGCCAGCAGCTTAGAGCCTAGCAGCACAGATACGCAGTATTTT
CASSLEPSSTDTQYF
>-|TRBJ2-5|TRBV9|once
TGTGCCAGCAGCCCACGGCAGGGTGGGGAGACCCAGTACTTC
CASSPRQGGETQYF
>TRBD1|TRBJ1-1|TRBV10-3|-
TGTGCCATCAGTCCGGGACAGGGGGTCACTGAAGCTTTCTTT
CAISPGQGVTEAFF
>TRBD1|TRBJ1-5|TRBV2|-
TGTGCCAGCAGTCTCGAGGGGGCAGGTCAGCCCCAGCATTTT
CASSLEGAGQPQHF
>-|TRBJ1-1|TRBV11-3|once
TGTGCCAGCTCCCGGGAGGGTGAGGGCACTGAAACTTTCTTT
CASSREGEGTETFF
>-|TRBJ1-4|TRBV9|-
TGTGCCAGCAGCGTAGTAGGAGGATTAAATGAAAAACTGTTTTTT
CASSVVGGLNEKLFF
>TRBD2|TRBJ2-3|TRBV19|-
TGTGCCTCGAGGGGACTAGCGGGAGACCTTGGAGATACGCAGTATTTT
CASRGLAGDLGDTQYF
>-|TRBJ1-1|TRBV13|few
TGTGCCAGCAGCTTCGCAGGGGACACTGAAGCTTTCTTT
CASSFAGDTEAFF
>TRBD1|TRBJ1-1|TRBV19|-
TGTGCCACTCAGACAGGGTACACTGAAGCTTTCTTT
CATQTGYTEAFF
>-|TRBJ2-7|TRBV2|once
TGTGCCAGCAGTCTACTAGCCAGAGGCGACGAGCAGTACTTC
CASSLLARGDEQYF
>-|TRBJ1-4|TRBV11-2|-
TGTGCCAGCAGCTTACCCGCCCCTCTCCGGGAAAAACTGTTTTTT
CASSLPAPLREKLFF
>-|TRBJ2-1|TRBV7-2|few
TGTGCCAGCAGCTTAGCGCGGAACAGAGGACTCGCGGCGTTCTTC
CASSLARNRGLAAFF
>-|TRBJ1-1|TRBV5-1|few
TGCGCCAGCAGCGGGGACAACCAGGCTGAAGCTTTCTTT
CASSGDNQAEAFF
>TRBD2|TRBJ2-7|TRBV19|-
TGTGCCAGTAGTGCGGGACTAGCGGGAGGTTTCCACGAGCAGTACTTC
CASSAGLAGGFHEQYF
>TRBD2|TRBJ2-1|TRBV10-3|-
TGTGCCATCAGTGAGTCGTCTAGCGGGATTTCCAATGAGCAGTTCTTC
CAISESSSGISNEQFF
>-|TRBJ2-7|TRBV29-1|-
TGCAGCGTTGCACAGGGACGGAGCGAGCAGTACTTC
CSVAQGRSEQYF
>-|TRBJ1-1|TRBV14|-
TGTGCCAGCAGCCAGCTAGCGAACACTGAAGCTTTCTTT
CASSQLANTEAFF
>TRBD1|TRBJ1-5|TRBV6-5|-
TGTGCCAGCAGGAAAGGCGGACAGGGATACCAGCCCCAGCATTTT
CASRKGGQGYQPQHF
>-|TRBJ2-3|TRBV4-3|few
TGCGCCAGCAGCCAAGTCTCGGGTAGGAGCACAGATACGCAGTATTTT
CASSQVSGRSTDTQYF
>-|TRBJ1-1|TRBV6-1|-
TGTGCCAGCAGAACCGGGAACACTGAAGCTTTCTTT
CASRTGNTEAFF
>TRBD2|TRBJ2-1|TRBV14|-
TGTGCCAGCAGCCAGTGGCGGGAGGGCCACGGTGAGCAGTTCTTC
CASSQWREGHGEQFF
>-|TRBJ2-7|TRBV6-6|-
TGTGCCAGCAGTCAGGACAGCACATCCTACGAGCAGTACTTC
CASSQDSTSYEQYF
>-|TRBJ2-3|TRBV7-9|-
TGTTCCAGCAGCTTAGCGGGGACAGTCGCAGATACGCAGTATTTT
CSSSLAGTVADTQYF
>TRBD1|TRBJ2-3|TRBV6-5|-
TGTGCCAGCAGTTACTCGTACAGGGGAGCAGATACGCAGTATTTT
CASSYSYRGADTQYF
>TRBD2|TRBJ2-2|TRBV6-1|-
TGTGCCAGCACTAGCGGGAACGCGAACACCGGGGAGCTGTTTTTT
CASTSGNANTGELFF
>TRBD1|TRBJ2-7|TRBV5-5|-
TGTGCCAGCAGCTCTCGGACAGGGAGCCACGAGCAGTACTTC
CASSSRTGSHEQYF
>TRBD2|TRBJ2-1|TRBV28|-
TGTGCCAGCAGTTTCTTCCTGGGTTTAACTAGCGGGAGTCGGAGCTCCTACAATGAGCAGTTCTTC
CASSFFLGLTSGSRSSYNEQFF
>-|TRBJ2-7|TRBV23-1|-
TGCGCCACCCCGAGGAGTTTCCCCTACGAGCAGTACTTC
CATPRSFPYEQYF
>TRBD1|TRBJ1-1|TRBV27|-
TGTGCCAGCAGTTTTGACAGGGGGAGCACTGAAGCTTTCTTT
CASSFDRGSTEAFF
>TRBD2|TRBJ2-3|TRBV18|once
TGTGCCAGCTCACGGAGCGGGGCAGATACGCAGTATTTT
CASSRSGADTQYF
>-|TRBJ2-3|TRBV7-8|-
TGTGCCAGCAGCTTAACGACTAGATCAGATACGCAGTATTTT
CASSLTTRSDTQYF
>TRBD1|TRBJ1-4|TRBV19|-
TGTGCCAGCCACAGGGGACCTAATGAAAAACTGTTTTTT
CASHRGPNEKLFF
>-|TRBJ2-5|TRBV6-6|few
TGTGCCAGCACAGGGTCGGAGACCCAGTACTTC
CASTGSETQYF
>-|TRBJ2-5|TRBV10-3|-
TGTGCCATCAGACCCATTCGGGAAGAGACCCAGTACTTC
CAIRPIREETQYF
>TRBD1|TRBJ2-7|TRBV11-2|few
TGTGCCAGCAGCTTAGGGACAGGGTTCCACGAGCAGTACTTC
CASSLGTGFHEQYF
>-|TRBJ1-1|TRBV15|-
TGTGCCACCAGCACCCGGCGGGGGGTACCTACTGAAGCTTTCTTT
CATSTRRGVPTEAFF
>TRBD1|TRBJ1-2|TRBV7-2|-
TGTGCCAGCAGGATCCCCGGACAGGGGGCGGCATATGGCTACACCTTC
CASRIPGQGAAYGYTF
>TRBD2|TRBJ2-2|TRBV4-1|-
TGCGCCAGCAGCTACACTAGCGGGGTTACCGGGGAGCTGTTTTTT
CASSYTSGVTGELFF
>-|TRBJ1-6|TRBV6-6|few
TGTGCCAGCAGTTACGGCGGGAATAATTCACCCCTCCACTTT
CASSYGGNNSPLHF
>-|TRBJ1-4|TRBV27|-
TGTGCCAGCAGACAGGGTTCAGATGAAAAACTGTTTTTT
CASRQGSDEKLFF